The entry that follows covers one T cell receptor beta chain sequence. This sample was taken from a study of CDR3 diversity in severe acne. TCRdb processed the PCR reads anew with MiXCR; each CDR3 protein has one entry. The data contain about 86,000 distinct CDR3 sequences, over 40% of them singletons. The clonotype comes from a male donor in good health, without acne. The sample was blood.

CDR3 nucleotides: TGTGCCACCAGTCAAGGGGGGACCTACGAGCAGTACTTC. Amino acids: CATSQGGTYEQYF. This rearrangement joins TRBV24-1 to TRBJ2-7, with D possibly called TRBD1 or TRBD2 (6 bases each). Germline CDR1 KGHDR, CDR2 SFDVKD. The V and J ends lost 6 bases and 2 bases respectively, with 10 bases between them. This CDR3 contains 13 residues.